This entry is about one T cell receptor beta chain. Its antigen target is currently unknown. One base away there is no much larger clone; base qualities are not given. The immunoSEQ Assay, a bias-controlled multiplex PCR, was used to amplify TCRbeta CDR3 regions from genomic DNA. Regarding the original processing steps: Within the assay, amplification of reference gene primers was used to estimate how many nucleated cells each sample contained. To quantify the absolute abundance of each unique TCRbeta CDR3 rearrangement, sequence reads were collapsed and filtered. For each sample, productive Simpson clonality was calculated by taking the square root of Simpson's diversity index across productive rearrangements. TCRdb re-hosts the immuneACCESS table, in-frame sequences only. Its copies lack some clones; in the studies checked, an unresolved V gene accounts for under half of them, and the cause for the rest is not known. V and J calls and clone size are copied from that table; D and trimming were computed from the DNA. The sample table lists around 110,000 clones, almost 85% of them with a count of one. Less than 9% of the sample is held by the ten biggest clonotypes.

This sample is part of a study of blood T cell repertoires in COVID-19 (TCRdb year 2020). Describing the broader study: The collaborator samples originated in the United States, Italy and Spain and spanned the acute and convalescent phases of COVID-19. The repertoires were released in a freely available public database intended as a resource for research on the immune response to SARS-CoV-2. The samples were drawn from the first 160 participants of the ongoing ImmuneRACE study and from 950 to 1,500 subjects provided by 6 global collaborators. Where available, HLA class I and class II types were taken from metadata supplied by the sample provider and were not determined by assay-based typing. Sample metadata almost always included a de-identified subject ID, COVID-19 status, age in years and sex. The prospective study material was composed of cDNA or gDNA derived from T cells, B-cell-depleted T cells, or PBMCs. Subjects who had been exposed to COVID-19, were actively infected with it, or had recovered from it provided the deeply sampled blood TCRbeta repertoires that made up the dataset.

Results the study describes overall, beyond this receptor: Clinical and demographic metadata were provided uncurated, with the amount varying by source and participant.

From its cysteine to its phenylalanine, the CDR3 spans 16 amino acids. Left in the record is the CDR3 DNA by itself, 48 bases read in frame from the first base. Deletion took 0 bases off V and 0 bases off J, with a span of 11 bases between the germline ends. The germline V gene yields SGDLS for CDR1 and YYNGEE for CDR2. The collaborating institutions used their own protocols to collect whole blood in K2EDTA tubes. For TCRbeta analysis, collaborator samples were shipped as frozen whole blood, as isolated PBMCs, or as DNA extracted from either sample type. The sequenced material came from peripheral blood. The TCR was taken from a man aged 70-80 years with active or convalescent COVID-19. In this chain, TRBV9 is recombined with TRBJ2-3; a tentative D call is TRBD2 (6 bases match). The CDR3 here reads CASSVGVSGSTDTQYF. The sequence in DNA is TGTGCCAGCAGCGTAGGTGTTAGCGGAAGCACAGATACGCAGTATTTT.